Presented here are 15 T cell receptor beta chains from one specimen sequenced in a study of CD8 T cells in Susac syndrome. An amount of RNA that ranged from roughly 0.5 to 1 ug was reverse transcribed with random hexamers. Via MiXCR, TCRdb re-called the immunoSEQ multiplex PCR reads, giving one row per CDR3 protein. The table records 300,000 or so distinct CDR3 sequences, roughly nine tenths of them present only once. Sequencing used CD4+ T cells from PBMCs. These receptors were taken from a human donor with multiple sclerosis.

This chain connects TRBV10-3 to TRBJ2-1; TRBD2 matches 11 bases. Germline CDR1 and CDR2: ENHRY and SYGVKD. With 8 bases clipped from V and 7 bases from J, the junction kept 4 bases outside the gene matches. The CDR3 consists of 13 residues. CDR3 loop: CAIGTSGGNEQFF. The CDR3 DNA reads TGTGCCATCGGGACTAGCGGTGGAAATGAGCAGTTCTTC.

The rearrangement links TRBV5-1 to TRBJ2-7; TRBD1 aligns across 10 bases. Germline V gene data show CDR1 as SGHRS and CDR2 as YFSETQ. CDR3 length: 16 amino acids. With 0 bases clipped from V and 3 bases from J, the junction kept 6 bases outside the gene matches. This CDR3 reads CASSLAGTGEFYEQYF. The CDR3 nucleotides read TGCGCCAGCAGCTTGGCCGGGACAGGGGAATTCTACGAGCAGTACTTC.

The chain combines TRBV19 with TRBJ2-1; 8 bases are a match to TRBD1. J gave up 4 bases and V 6 bases, and 14 bases lay outside the gene matches. The CDR3 is 17 amino acids. Germline V gene sequence: CDR1 LNHDA, CDR2 SQIVND (reference sequence). The CDR3 sequence is CASSEQGAGRGYNEQFF. The CDR3 DNA reads as TGTGCCAGTAGCGAGCAGGGGGCTGGGCGGGGTTACAATGAGCAGTTCTTC. Combining the CDR3 with reference TRBV19 and TRBJ2-1 gives the whole variable domain DGGITQSPKYLFRKEGQNVTLSCEQNLNHDAMYWYRQDPGQGLRLIYYSQIVNDFQKGDIAEGYSVSREKKESFPLTVTSAQKNPTAFYLCASSEQGAGRGYNEQFFGPGTRLTVL.

The gene calls are TRBV5-1 and TRBJ1-4; 8 bases match TRBD1. V dropped 0 bases and J dropped 0; count of bases not matched to a gene: 7. CDR1 SGHRS and CDR2 YFSETQ come from the germline V gene. The CDR3 runs 18 residues. In nucleotides, the CDR3 is TGCGCCAGCAGCTTGGGAGACAGGGGAGACGCAACTAATGAAAAACTGTTTTTT. Translated: CASSLGDRGDATNEKLFF.

V usage is TRBV29-1 and J usage is TRBJ1-3; D is unclear. Deletions cut 4 bases from V and 0 bases from J, with 7 bases between. The CDR3 is made up of 13 amino acids. Germline CDR1 SQVTM, CDR2 ANQGSEA. This chain's CDR3 is CSVGVPSGNTIYF. The CDR3 nucleotides are TGCAGCGTTGGGGTCCCCTCTGGAAACACCATATATTTT.

The gene calls are TRBV30 and TRBJ2-1; 13 bases match TRBD2. Losses at the gene ends were 5 bases for V and 4 bases for J; bases not matched to a gene: 5. The CDR3 consists of 15 residues. Germline-derived CDR1 and CDR2 are GTSNPN and SVGIG (reference sequence). DNA of the CDR3: TGTGCCTGGCAACAGGGACTAGCGGGGTACAATGAGCAGTTCTTC. It codes for CAWQQGLAGYNEQFF.

The rearrangement uses TRBV19 and TRBJ1-2; TRBD1 might be the D (5 bases). The germline V gene encodes CDR1 LNHDA and CDR2 SQIVND (reference sequence). V was pared by 10 bases and J by 2 bases, with 17 bases between. The CDR3 is 14 amino acids. The CDR3 bases are TGTGCCACTCACTTACCACGGGGGAACTATGGCTACACCTTC. It codes for CATHLPRGNYGYTF.

The genes are TRBV5-4 and TRBJ2-2; D may be TRBD2 (6 bases). CDR1 and CDR2 from the germline V gene are SGHNT and YYREEE (reference sequence). The CDR3 sequence is 15 residues long. V was clipped by 2 bases and J by 4 bases, with 12 bases between them. The CDR3 nucleotides read TGTGCCAGCAGCTTTGGAGGGCCTGGCACCGGGGAGCTGTTTTTT. This translates into CASSFGGPGTGELFF. Supplemented by reference TRBV5-4 and TRBJ2-2, the full variable domain reads ETGVTQSPTHLIKTRGQQVTLRCSSQSGHNTVSWYQQALGQGPQFIFQYYREEENGRGNFPPRFSGLQFPNYSSELNVNALELDDSALYLCASSFGGPGTGELFFGEGSRLTVL.

The gene calls are TRBV6-1 and TRBJ1-2; TRBD1 matches 7 bases. CDR3 length: 14 amino acids. The J segment lost 8 bases and the V segment lost 2 bases, leaving 8 bases of the junction unmatched. Germline CDR1 is MNHNS and CDR2 is SASEGT. In nucleotides, the CDR3 is TGTGCCAGCAGTGAACGAGACAGGGTGGGAGGCTACACCTTC. Its translation is CASSERDRVGGYTF.

The J gene is TRBJ2-7, the V gene TRBV6-6; 7 bases are a match to TRBD2. CDR1 and CDR2 (germline): MNHNY, SVGAGI (reference sequence). This CDR3 is built from 16 residues. V trimming: 10 bases; J trimming: 0 bases; junction bases outside the gene matches: 15. This CDR3 reads CATVVAGGTRSYEQYF. In DNA form, the CDR3 reads TGTGCCACCGTCGTGGCCGGGGGGACCCGCTCCTACGAGCAGTACTTC.

J is TRBJ2-1 and V is TRBV19; 9 nucleotides agree with TRBD1. With V trimmed by 4 bases and J by 8 bases, 9 bases remained unmatched. The CDR3 totals 15 residues. Per germline, CDR1 LNHDA and CDR2 SQIVND (reference sequence). As DNA, the CDR3 is TGTGCCAGTAGTAGGCCGGGACAGGGAATAGATGAGCAGTTCTTC. Protein: CASSRPGQGIDEQFF. Looking up the rest from reference TRBV19 and TRBJ2-1 gives the full variable domain: DGGITQSPKYLFRKEGQNVTLSCEQNLNHDAMYWYRQDPGQGLRLIYYSQIVNDFQKGDIAEGYSVSREKKESFPLTVTSAQKNPTAFYLCASSRPGQGIDEQFFGPGTRLTVL.

V gene TRBV6-1 combines with J gene TRBJ2-2; a possible D gene is TRBD2 (6 bases). The CDR3 totals 14 residues. CDR1 is MNHNS and CDR2 is SASEGT in the germline V gene. The V and J ends lost 8 bases and 3 bases respectively, with 13 bases between them. The CDR3 nucleotides are TGTGCCAGCTTTTGGACTACATACACCGGGGAGCTGTTTTTT. The encoded protein is CASFWTTYTGELFF.

This clonotype appeared once. This chain connects TRBV7-3 to TRBJ2-1; 11 nucleotides agree with TRBD2. The CDR3 spans 13 residues. V trimming: 9 bases; J trimming: 5 bases; junction bases outside the gene matches: 3. CDR1 SGHTA and CDR2 FQGTGA come from the germline V gene. CDR3 coding DNA: TGTGCCAGTAGCGGGGGGGCGGACAATGAGCAGTTCTTC. It is translated as CASSGGADNEQFF. The full variable domain, rest sourced from reference TRBV7-3 and TRBJ2-1, is GAGVSQTPSNKVTEKGKYVELRCDPISGHTALYWYRQSLGQGPEFLIYFQGTGAADDSGLPNDRFFAVRPEGSVSTLKIQRTERGDSAVYLCASSGGADNEQFFGPGTRLTVL.

The V and J genes are TRBV5-1 and TRBJ2-1; 12 nucleotides agree with TRBD2. CDR3 length equals 15 residues. V was clipped by 2 bases and J by 6 bases; unmatched bases: 3. Germline V gene sequence: CDR1 SGHRS, CDR2 YFSETQ. The CDR3 reads CASSFGTSGPNEQFF. The CDR3 DNA follows: TGCGCCAGCAGCTTCGGGACTAGCGGGCCCAATGAGCAGTTCTTC. Variable domain in full (rest from reference TRBV5-1 and TRBJ2-1): KAGVTQTPRYLIKTRGQQVTLSCSPISGHRSVSWYQQTPGQGLQFLFEYFSETQRNKGNFPGRFSGRQFSNSRSEMNVSTLELGDSALYLCASSFGTSGPNEQFFGPGTRLTVL.

J is TRBJ1-1 and V is TRBV29-1; D is unresolved. Germline values: CDR1 SQVTM, CDR2 ANQGSEA. Trimming stripped 7 bases from V and 2 bases from J, with 20 bases between. The CDR3 length is 15 residues. CDR3 sequence reads: CSAKKRTEHNTEAFF. The CDR3, as DNA: TGCAGCGCCAAAAAAAGGACGGAACACAACACTGAAGCTTTCTTT. Based on the CDR3 plus reference TRBV29-1 and TRBJ1-1, the full variable domain is SAVISQKPSRDICQRGTSLTIQCQVDSQVTMMFWYRQQPGQSLTLIATANQGSEATYESGFVIDKFPISRPNLTFSTLTVSNMSPEDSSIYLCSAKKRTEHNTEAFFGQGTRLTVV.